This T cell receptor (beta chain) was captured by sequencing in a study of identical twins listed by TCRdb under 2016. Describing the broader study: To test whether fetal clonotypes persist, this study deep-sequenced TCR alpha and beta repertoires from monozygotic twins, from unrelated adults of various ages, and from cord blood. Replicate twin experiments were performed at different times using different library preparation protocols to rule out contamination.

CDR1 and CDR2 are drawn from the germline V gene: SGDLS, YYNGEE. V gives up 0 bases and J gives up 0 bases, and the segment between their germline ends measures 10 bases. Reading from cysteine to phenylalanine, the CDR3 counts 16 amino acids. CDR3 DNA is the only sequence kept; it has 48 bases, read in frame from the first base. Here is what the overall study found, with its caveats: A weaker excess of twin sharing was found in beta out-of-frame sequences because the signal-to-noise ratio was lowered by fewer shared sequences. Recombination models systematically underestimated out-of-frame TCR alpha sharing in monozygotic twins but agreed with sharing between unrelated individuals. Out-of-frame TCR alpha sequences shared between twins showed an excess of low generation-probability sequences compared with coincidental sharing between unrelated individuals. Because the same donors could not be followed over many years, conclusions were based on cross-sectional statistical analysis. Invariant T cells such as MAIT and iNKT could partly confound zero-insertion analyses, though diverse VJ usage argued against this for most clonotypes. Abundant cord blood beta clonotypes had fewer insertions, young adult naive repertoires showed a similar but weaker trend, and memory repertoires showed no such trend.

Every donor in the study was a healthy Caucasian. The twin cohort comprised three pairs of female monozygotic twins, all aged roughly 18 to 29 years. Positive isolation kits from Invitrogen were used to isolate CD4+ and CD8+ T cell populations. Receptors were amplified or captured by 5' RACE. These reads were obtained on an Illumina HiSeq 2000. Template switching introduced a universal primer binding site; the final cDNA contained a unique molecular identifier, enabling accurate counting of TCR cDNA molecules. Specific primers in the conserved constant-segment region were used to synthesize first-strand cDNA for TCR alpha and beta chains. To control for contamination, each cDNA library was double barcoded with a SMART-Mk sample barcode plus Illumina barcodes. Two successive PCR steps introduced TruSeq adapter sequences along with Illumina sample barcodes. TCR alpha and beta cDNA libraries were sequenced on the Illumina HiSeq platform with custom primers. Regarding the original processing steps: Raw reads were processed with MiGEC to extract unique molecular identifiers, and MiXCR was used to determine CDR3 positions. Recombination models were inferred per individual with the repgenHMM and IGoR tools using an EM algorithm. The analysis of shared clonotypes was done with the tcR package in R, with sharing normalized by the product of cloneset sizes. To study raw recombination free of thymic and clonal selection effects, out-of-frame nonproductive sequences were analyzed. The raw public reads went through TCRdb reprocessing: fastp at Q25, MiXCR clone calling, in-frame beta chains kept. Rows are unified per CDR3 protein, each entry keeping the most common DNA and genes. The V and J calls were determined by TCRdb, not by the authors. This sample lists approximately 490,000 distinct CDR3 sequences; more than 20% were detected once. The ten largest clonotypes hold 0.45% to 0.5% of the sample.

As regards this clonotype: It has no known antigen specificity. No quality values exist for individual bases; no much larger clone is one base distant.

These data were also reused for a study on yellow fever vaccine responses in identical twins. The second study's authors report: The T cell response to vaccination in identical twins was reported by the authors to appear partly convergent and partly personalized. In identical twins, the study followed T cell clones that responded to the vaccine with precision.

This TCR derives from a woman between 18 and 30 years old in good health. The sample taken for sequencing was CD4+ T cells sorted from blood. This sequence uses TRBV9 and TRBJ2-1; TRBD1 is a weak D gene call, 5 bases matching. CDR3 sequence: CASSVVVGPSYNEQFF. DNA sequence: TGTGCCAGCAGCGTAGTAGTGGGGCCCTCCTACAATGAGCAGTTCTTC.